The 14 T cell receptor beta chains presented below share a single source sample, sequenced in a study of cytomegalovirus exposure and HLA in healthy donors (dated by TCRdb to the late 2010s). Receptor libraries were prepared by the immunoSEQ multiplex PCR assay. For the multiplex PCR, a mixture combining 60 forward primers for TCR Vbeta segments and 13 reverse primers for TCR Jbeta segments was used. TCRdb re-hosts the immuneACCESS table, in-frame sequences only. Its copies lack some clones; in the studies checked, an unresolved V gene accounts for under half of them, and the cause for the rest is not known. This sample's table has entries for over 150,000 clones. In total, the top ten clones hold roughly 0.7% of the sample. Sequencing was done on a sample of PBMCs. The receptor set was obtained from a boy between 5 and 17 years old in good health and CMV-seronegative.

This chain links TRBV7-9 with TRBJ1-2, with 8 bases fitting TRBD1. Per germline, CDR1 SEHNR and CDR2 FQNEAQ (reference sequence). The CDR3 is made up of 16 amino acids. Trimming at V came to 3 bases and at J to 2 bases, leaving 8 bases not matched to a gene. CDR3: CASSFSQGAVNYGYTF. CDR3 coding DNA: TGTGCCAGCAGCTTTTCCCAGGGGGCTGTCAACTATGGCTACACCTTC. The complete variable domain, with remaining parts taken from reference TRBV7-9 and TRBJ1-2, reads DTGVSQNPRHKITKRGQNVTFRCDPISEHNRLYWYRQTLGQGPEFLTYFQNEAQLEKSRLLSDRFSAERPKGSFSTLEIQRTEQGDSAMYLCASSFSQGAVNYGYTFGSGTRLTVV.

The V and J genes are TRBV12-5 and TRBJ2-7; weak D call: TRBD1 (7 bases). V was pared by 6 bases and J by 3 bases, with 15 bases between. This CDR3 has 14 amino acids. Germline assignment: CDR1 LGHNT and CDR2 FRNRAP. Written as DNA, the CDR3 is TGTGCTAGTGGAGCGGAGGGGGCGATCTACGAGCAGTACTTC. Translating gives CASGAEGAIYEQYF.

The chain recombines TRBV15 with TRBJ2-5, with D possibly matching TRBD1 (6 bases). Trimming shortened V by 2 bases and J by 1 base, and 8 bases separated the two germline ends. Per the germline V gene, CDR1 is LNHNV and CDR2 is YYDKDF (reference sequence). The CDR3 extends over 14 amino acids. The CDR3 here is CATSRRGFQETQYF. In DNA form, the CDR3 reads TGTGCCACCAGCAGAAGGGGGTTCCAAGAGACCCAGTACTTC.

The J gene is TRBJ2-7, the V gene TRBV19, with D perhaps matching TRBD1 (6 bases). Trimming took 3 bases from V and 4 from J, leaving 13 bases between them. This CDR3 has 14 residues. Germline CDR1 LNHDA, CDR2 SQIVND (reference sequence). CDR3 nucleotides: TGTGCCAGTAGTATGACACAGGGTAGATACGAGCAGTACTTC. Amino acid sequence: CASSMTQGRYEQYF.

This chain links TRBV30 with TRBJ2-3; 7 bases fit TRBD2. V was clipped by 0 bases and J by 0 bases; unmatched bases: 3. CDR1 GTSNPN and CDR2 SVGIG come from the germline V gene (reference sequence). The CDR3 loop spans 15 amino acids. CDR3 sequence reads: CAWSVLGGSTDTQYF. In DNA form, the CDR3 reads TGTGCCTGGAGTGTACTGGGGGGGAGCACAGATACGCAGTATTTT.

This chain joins TRBV2 and TRBJ2-7; possibly TRBD1 for D (5 bases). The germline V gene has CDR1 SNHLY and CDR2 FYNNEI. Trimming stripped 7 bases from V and 3 bases from J, with 22 bases between. The CDR3 runs 16 residues. CDR3 bases: TGTGCCAGCACAGGGTTAATGGGGCGCAAATTCTACGAGCAGTACTTC. Translated, it gives CASTGLMGRKFYEQYF.

This chain joins TRBV21-1 and TRBJ2-2; TRBD1, the table's D call, was not compared with the DNA. TRBV21-1 is classified as a pseudogene. The length of the CDR3 is 17 residues. CDR3 in DNA: TGTGCCAGCAGCAAAAGGGGTGAACAGGGGTTCACCGGGGAGCTGTTTTTT. Translated, it gives CASSKRGEQGFTGELFF.

The chain joins TRBV19 to TRBJ2-1, with 9 bases aligning to TRBD2. Germline lookup yields CDR1 LNHDA and CDR2 SQIVND (reference sequence). The junction had 6 bases not matched to a gene; V was cut back by 5 bases and J by 7 bases. This CDR3 is 14 amino acids long. The CDR3 here is CASSLAGVWNEQFF. The CDR3 DNA is TGTGCCAGTAGTTTAGCGGGGGTTTGGAATGAGCAGTTCTTC. The full variable domain, its missing parts supplied by reference TRBV19 and TRBJ2-1, is DGGITQSPKYLFRKEGQNVTLSCEQNLNHDAMYWYRQDPGQGLRLIYYSQIVNDFQKGDIAEGYSVSREKKESFPLTVTSAQKNPTAFYLCASSLAGVWNEQFFGPGTRLTVL.

The chain links TRBV27 to TRBJ1-2; TRBD1 aligns across 10 bases. V lost 3 bases, J lost 5 bases, and 0 bases stayed unmatched. This CDR3 has 13 amino acids. Germline V lookup: CDR1 MNHEY, CDR2 SMNVEV (reference sequence). The CDR3 region is CASSLDRGYGYTF. For the CDR3, the DNA is TGTGCCAGCAGTTTGGACAGGGGGTATGGCTACACCTTC.

The chain couples TRBV19 to TRBJ1-5; D may be TRBD1 (6 bases). Trimming shortened V by 5 bases and J by 0 bases, and 17 bases separated the two germline ends. Germline CDR1 and CDR2: LNHDA and SQIVND (reference sequence). This CDR3 region has 17 residues. The CDR3 sequence: CASSWPVGAYSNQPQHF. The CDR3 region has the DNA TGTGCCAGTAGTTGGCCGGTGGGGGCCTATAGCAATCAGCCCCAGCATTTT.

The rearrangement joins TRBV4-2 to TRBJ2-1; 12 nucleotides line up with TRBD2. The CDR3 runs to 18 residues. Unmatched junction bases numbered 11, after V lost 4 bases and J lost 4 bases. Per germline, CDR1 LGHNA and CDR2 YNFKEQ. The CDR3 nucleotides are TGTGCCAGCAGCCCGTATCCCCTAGCGGGGGGGCGATACAATGAGCAGTTCTTC. Protein: CASSPYPLAGGRYNEQFF.

V usage is TRBV7-8 and J usage is TRBJ2-5, with 10 bases lining up with TRBD2. From germline, CDR1 is SGHVS and CDR2 FQNEAQ. The CDR3 runs 16 residues. The ends lost 3 bases at V and 3 bases at J; junction bases unmatched: 7. CDR3 sequence reads: CASSFWRLAGEETQYF. The CDR3 DNA reads TGTGCCAGCAGCTTCTGGAGGCTAGCGGGGGAAGAGACCCAGTACTTC.

The rearrangement links TRBV28 to TRBJ1-2; 7 bases are a match to TRBD1. Germline-derived CDR1 and CDR2 are MDHEN and SYDVKM. The CDR3 contains 15 residues. V gave up 3 bases and J gave up 4 bases; unmatched junction bases: 8. The CDR3 DNA follows: TGTGCCAGCAGTTTGCGACAGGGAGTACGCTATGGCTACACCTTC. It translates to CASSLRQGVRYGYTF.

This sequence joins TRBV27 and TRBJ1-6; tentatively, D is TRBD1 (6 bases). This CDR3 contains 16 residues. V lost 6 bases and J lost 4, with 16 bases in between. Germline CDR1 reads MNHEY; CDR2 reads SMNVEV (reference sequence). Written as DNA, the CDR3 is TGTGCCAGCAGACTAGACAGGAGTTCTTATAATTCACCCCTCCACTTT. Protein product: CASRLDRSSYNSPLHF.